This T cell receptor beta chain came from a study of T-cell reconstitution after alpha-beta-depleted transplantation in children (dated by TCRdb to the mid-2010s). Notes on the research overall: T-cell immune reconstitution after TCRalphabeta/CD19-depleted allogeneic hematopoietic cell transplantation in children was quantitatively tracked in the study by means of TCR repertoire profiling.

The method behind the library was PCR. For sequencing, an Illumina HiSeq 2500 was employed. TCR libraries were prepared with molecular barcoding, using unique molecular identifiers to normalize TCRbeta repertoire quantification. TCRdb's own reprocessing of the public reads used fastp at Q25 and MiXCR and kept productive beta chains. Identical CDR3 proteins give one entry, which carries the most common genes and DNA. The sample table contains 550,000 to 800,000 distinct CDR3 sequences; only one count was recorded for around 13% of them. Around 0.76% of the sample goes to the ten largest clones. This clonotype was recorded at least ten times. It has no known antigen specificity. Per-base quality was not reported, and no clone a single base away is much larger than it. CDR1 and CDR2, per the germline V gene (reference sequence), are DFQATT and SNEGSKA. V was cut back by 0 bases and J by 0 bases, leaving a gap of 15 bases between them. There are 16 amino acids in the CDR3, from cysteine to phenylalanine inclusive. The CDR3 DNA has 48 bases and is translated from base 1.

Read against the paper, the sample's treatment or condition label means: allogeneic hematopoietic cell transplantation with graft depleted of TCRalphabeta T cells and CD19 B cells. TCRalphabeta/CD19-depleted allogeneic hematopoietic cell grafts were given to the transplant recipients, all of whom were children. Study-wide conclusions, independent of this receptor: The apparently early recovery of alphabetaT-cell counts about two months after transplant reportedly depended on only several hundred rapidly expanded clones that came from non-depleted graft cells. In some patients, the high TCRbeta diversity seen at day 60 was put down to recipient T cells and intrathymic progenitors that had survived conditioning. Over subsequent months, a decline in hyperexpanded clone frequencies was noted, and after one year, T-cell counts and TCRbeta diversity were mostly ascribed to newly produced T cells.

Recombination connected TRBV20-1 to TRBJ2-7, and TRBD2 may be the D gene, going by 6 matching bases. The receptor was derived from a girl aged 2 to 9 with congenital amegakaryocytic thrombocytopenia, due to receive a stem cell transplant. The sample consisted of PBMCs, taken before TCRalphabeta/CD19-depleted stem cell transplant. The CDR3 reads CSARDPLAPNSYEQYF. The DNA reads as follows: TGCAGTGCTAGAGATCCCCTAGCGCCGAACTCCTACGAGCAGTACTTC.